This T cell receptor beta chain was sequenced in a study of blood T cell repertoires in COVID-19. Across the whole study: Acute and convalescent COVID-19 specimens originated in the United States, Italy and Spain.

CDR1 and CDR2 (germline): SGHRS, YFSETQ. This CDR3 comprises 14 residues. Trimming took 0 bases from V and 0 from J, leaving 7 bases between them. Produced via immunoSEQ multiplex PCR; TCRdb's table is partial and in-frame only. This repertoire shows around 100,000 clones, about four fifths found once; its top ten account for around 8%. This clone was recorded once. The same CDR3 arises from other DNA sequences in this sample as well. Sample: peripheral blood. This TCR was recovered from a woman between 35 and 50 years old with acute or convalescent COVID-19. The V call is TRBV5-1, the J call TRBJ2-7, with D perhaps TRBD2 (5 bases). Written as DNA, the CDR3 is TGCGCCAGCAGCTTGGGTACTAGCTCCTACGAGCAGTACTTC. The encoded protein is CASSLGTSSYEQYF. The full variable domain, completed using reference TRBV5-1 and TRBJ2-7, is KAGVTQTPRYLIKTRGQQVTLSCSPISGHRSVSWYQQTPGQGLQFLFEYFSETQRNKGNFPGRFSGRQFSNSRSEMNVSTLELGDSALYLCASSLGTSSYEQYFGPGTRLTVT.